These 28 T cell receptor beta chains originate from one sample sequenced in a study of T cells in Graves' hyperthyroidism and ophthalmopathy. Amplification of TCR beta CDR3 regions was performed using RNA transcripts as template. First-round RT-PCR of the TCR CDR3 relied on the HTBI primer set. TCRdb re-derived calls from the multiplex PCR reads in MiXCR, one entry per CDR3 protein. This sample has fewer than 850,000 distinct CDR3 sequences, with around 15% found just once. The sequenced sample consisted of blood. The receptor set was obtained from a man aged 50 or older with Graves' hyperthyroidism.

The sample holds a few counts of this clonotype. One junction end does not reproduce the germline sequence, and a read error may be involved. The V and J genes are TRBV28 and TRBJ1-5; no definite D call. This CDR3 is 14 amino acids long. The germline CDR1 and CDR2 sequences are MDHEN and SYDVKM. DNA for the CDR3: TGTGCCAGCAGTTCGCAACTTAGCAATCGGCCCCAGCATTTT. This codes for CASSSQLSNRPQHF.

This clonotype appeared a few times. This chain uses TRBV12-3 or TRBV12-4 with TRBJ1-2, with 8 bases matching TRBD1. J lost 9 bases, V lost 5 bases, and 11 bases had no gene match. The CDR3 has 14 amino acids. The CDR3 region is CASSIGTGGIRYTF. The CDR3 region has the DNA TGTGCCAGCAGTATCGGGACAGGAGGTATTCGCTACACCTTC.

Ten or more counts support this clonotype. The chain links TRBV20-1 to TRBJ2-1; D may be TRBD2 (6 bases). CDR1 is DFQATT, CDR2 SNEGSKA, per germline (reference sequence). The V end was cut by 6 bases, the J end by 4 bases, with 16 bases between. The CDR3 extends over 14 amino acids. CDR3 amino acids: CSARGLLHYNEQFF. The CDR3 DNA follows: TGCAGTGCCCGCGGACTATTACATTACAATGAGCAGTTCTTC.

This clonotype was counted many times. This sequence joins TRBV28 and TRBJ2-1; a weak D match, TRBD2 (5 bases). The CDR3 length is 14 residues. Trimming stripped 6 bases from V and 9 bases from J, with 18 bases between. In germline, CDR1 is MDHEN, CDR2 SYDVKM. CDR3 DNA: TGTGCCAGCAGCCCCCCCACGGGAAAGGGTGAGCAGTTCTTC. This encodes CASSPPTGKGEQFF.

This clonotype was observed many times. This chain connects TRBV4-2 to TRBJ2-5; 11 positions agree with TRBD2. This CDR3 has 15 amino acids. Germline values: CDR1 LGHNA, CDR2 YNFKEQ. With 3 bases clipped from V and 1 base from J, the junction kept 1 base outside the gene matches. The DNA for the CDR3 is TGTGCCAGCAGCCATACTAGCGGGAGCCAAGAGACCCAGTACTTC. As protein: CASSHTSGSQETQYF.

This clonotype was recorded at least ten times. This chain connects TRBV7-2 to TRBJ2-2; tentatively, D is TRBD1 (5 bases). The V and J ends lost 1 base and 0 bases respectively, with 12 bases between them. The CDR3 sequence is 17 residues long. CDR1 SGHTA and CDR2 FQGNSA come from the germline V gene. The CDR3, as DNA: TGTGCCAGCAGCTTAGGGCCAGGGATGTCGAACACCGGGGAGCTGTTTTTT. Residues: CASSLGPGMSNTGELFF.

In this sample, this clonotype turned up many times. The chain links TRBV7-9 to TRBJ1-1, with D hard to call. V lost 0 bases, J lost 8 bases, and 13 bases lay in between. The CDR3 sequence is 14 residues long. CDR1 SEHNR and CDR2 FQNEAQ come from the germline V gene (reference sequence). The CDR3 here is CASSLALAGREAFF. Here the CDR3 DNA reads TGTGCCAGCAGCTTAGCGCTCGCAGGCCGAGAAGCTTTCTTT.

This clonotype has only a few counts. The chain joins TRBV5-1 to TRBJ2-5; D ambiguous. V lost 4 bases, J lost 0 bases, and 13 bases lay in between. Germline V gives CDR1 SGHRS, CDR2 YFSETQ. CDR3 length: 15 residues. In DNA, the CDR3 is TGCGCCAGCAGCGGCCCAGATACGTACCAAGAGACCCAGTACTTC. Protein sequence: CASSGPDTYQETQYF.

In this sample, this clonotype turned up many times. The CDR3 DNA is TGTGCCAGCAACTCCTCTACCCTCTACGAGCAGTACTTC. Protein product: CASNSSTLYEQYF. The chain employs TRBV27 and TRBJ2-7; D unresolved. The CDR3 spans 13 residues. Trimming removed 7 bases at V and 3 bases at J, with 13 bases between. The V gene's germline CDR1 is MNHEY and CDR2 SMNVEV (reference sequence).

This clonotype was detected many times. The V call is TRBV27, the J call TRBJ2-2; tentatively, D is TRBD1 (5 bases). The V gene lost 5 bases and the J gene lost 3 bases, with 13 bases spanning the gap. The germline CDR1 and CDR2 sequences are MNHEY and SMNVEV (reference sequence). The CDR3 is 15 residues long. This CDR3 reads CASSPAAGYTGELFF. CDR3 nucleotides: TGTGCCAGCAGTCCGGCGGCAGGGTACACCGGGGAGCTGTTTTTT.

CDR3 nucleotides: TGTGCCAGCAGCTTAGAGGGACGTGGCCCCTACGAGCAGTACTTC. Its translation is CASSLEGRGPYEQYF. This chain uses TRBV7-2 with TRBJ2-7, with D perhaps being TRBD1 or TRBD2 (5 bases each). Trimming took 1 base from V and 2 from J, leaving 12 bases between them. This CDR3 is built from 15 residues. CDR1 and CDR2 from the germline V gene are SGHTA and FQGNSA.

This clonotype has a count of ten or more. The chain combines TRBV11-2 with TRBJ2-5; 8 positions match TRBD2. Germline CDR1 reads SGHAT; CDR2 reads FQNNGV. V lost 4 bases to trimming and J lost 3 bases; unmatched junction nucleotides: 10. The CDR3 has 16 residues. CDR3 DNA: TGTGCCAGCAGCTATTTTTTGCGGGAGGTGGAAGAGACCCAGTACTTC. As protein: CASSYFLREVEETQYF.

This clonotype was counted at least ten times. CDR3: CASSPRPRGTYEAFF. The DNA for the CDR3 is TGTGCCAGCAGTCCCCGCCCGAGGGGTACCTATGAAGCTTTCTTT. V gene TRBV28 combines with J gene TRBJ1-1, with a possible D match to TRBD1 (5 bases). Trimming removed 5 bases at V and 7 bases at J, with 20 bases between. The CDR3 totals 15 residues. CDR1 is MDHEN, CDR2 SYDVKM, per germline. The full variable domain, with the rest looked up from reference TRBV28 and TRBJ1-1, is DVKVTQSSRYLVKRTGEKVFLECVQDMDHENMFWYRQDPGLGLRLIYFSYDVKMKEKGDIPEGYSVSREKKERFSLILESASTNQTSMYLCASSPRPRGTYEAFFGQGTRLTVV.

This clonotype was seen ten or more times. The rearrangement uses TRBV20-1 and TRBJ2-1; 8 nucleotides agree with TRBD2. The V gene end was trimmed by 3 bases and the J gene end by 7 bases; junction bases not matched to a gene: 8. The CDR3 covers 14 residues. CDR1 is DFQATT and CDR2 is SNEGSKA in the germline V gene (reference sequence). This CDR3 is CSARAVAGWNEQFF. CDR3 nucleotide sequence: TGCAGTGCTAGGGCGGTAGCGGGATGGAATGAGCAGTTCTTC.

The chain uses TRBV20-1 and TRBJ2-3; 10 nucleotides agree with TRBD2. The CDR3 spans 17 residues. Unmatched junction bases numbered 12, after V lost 6 bases and J lost 0 bases. Germline V gene sequence: CDR1 DFQATT, CDR2 SNEGSKA (reference sequence). The CDR3 DNA follows: TGCAGTGCGCGGACTAGCGGCGTACGATCTAGCACAGATACGCAGTATTTT. This encodes CSARTSGVRSSTDTQYF.

On this clonotype: A much bigger clone sits one base away, suggesting this may be a read error. The genes are TRBV12-3 or TRBV12-4 and TRBJ1-1; a weak D match, TRBD1 (6 bases). The CDR3 length is 13 residues. The CDR3 spells CASRARGDTEASF. CDR3 sequence (DNA): TGTGCCAGCAGGGCGAGGGGGGACACTGAAGCTTCCTTT.

V gene TRBV12-3 or TRBV12-4 combines with J gene TRBJ1-1; TRBD1 is a possible D gene (5 bases). The V and J ends lost 5 bases and 11 bases respectively, with 15 bases between them. The CDR3 extends over 12 amino acids. The CDR3 loop reads CASSGRQRSAFF. DNA of the CDR3: TGTGCCAGCAGTGGACGACAGAGGAGCGCTTTCTTT.

A word on this clonotype: A read error may explain this, as a much larger clone is one base away. This is likely a read error, given that the CDR3 carries no conserved phenylalanine or tryptophan at its end. J is TRBJ2-3 and V is TRBV7-9; tentatively, D is TRBD2 (5 bases). V lost 6 bases and J lost 2, with 18 bases in between. CDR1 and CDR2 from the germline V gene are SEHNR and FQNEAQ (reference sequence). CDR3 size: 16 residues. The CDR3 sequence: CASREGSFLITDTQYC. In DNA, the CDR3 is TGTGCCAGCAGAGAGGGTAGCTTCCTTATCACAGATACGCAGTATTGT.

This clonotype was detected ten times or more. This sequence joins TRBV27 and TRBJ1-1; D is unresolved. The CDR3 covers 14 residues. The germline CDR1 and CDR2 sequences are MNHEY and SMNVEV (reference sequence). The V end lost 5 bases, the J end lost 1 base, and 11 bases lay between the germline ends. Written as DNA, the CDR3 is TGTGCCAGCAGTCCCCTGGCAGGGAACACTGAAGCTTTCTTT. It encodes CASSPLAGNTEAFF.

This clonotype occurred many times. The J gene is TRBJ1-5, the V gene TRBV30; 9 nucleotides line up with TRBD1. After removal of 4 bases from V and 4 bases from J, the junction contained 8 bases not matched to a gene. CDR1 and CDR2 from the germline V gene are GTSNPN and SVGIG (reference sequence). The CDR3 contains 15 residues. The CDR3 DNA sequence: TGTGCCTGGACCCGGGGGGACAGGGTGAATCAGCCCCAGCATTTT. Its protein is CAWTRGDRVNQPQHF. The entire variable domain, with the rest obtained from reference TRBV30 and TRBJ1-5, is as follows: SQTIHQWPATLVQPVGSPLSLECTVEGTSNPNLYWYRQAAGRGLQLLFYSVGIGQISSEVPQNLSASRPQDRQFILSSKKLLLSDSGFYLCAWTRGDRVNQPQHFGDGTRLSIL.

This clonotype has just a few counts. This chain uses TRBV28 with TRBJ1-2, with a tentative D call TRBD1 (5 bases). CDR1 MDHEN and CDR2 SYDVKM come from the germline V gene. The CDR3 length is 13 residues. Trimming removed 6 bases at V and 8 bases at J, with 16 bases between. For the CDR3, the DNA is TGTGCCAGCAGGCCTTCGGGGGTAGGGGGCTACACCTTC. It codes for CASRPSGVGGYTF.

This clonotype has ten or more counts. The chain recombines TRBV14 with TRBJ2-3; 7 bases match TRBD2. CDR3 length: 16 amino acids. Germline V CDR1 and CDR2: SGHDN, FVKESK. The junction had 8 bases not matched to a gene; V was cut back by 5 bases and J by 0 bases. The CDR3: CASSESSGPSTDTQYF. The CDR3, as DNA: TGTGCCAGCAGCGAATCTAGCGGTCCTAGCACAGATACGCAGTATTTT.

This clonotype was seen a few times. The chain links TRBV6-6 to TRBJ2-7; D uncertain. This CDR3 comprises 13 residues. From germline, CDR1 is MNHNY and CDR2 SVGAGI (reference sequence). V was shortened by 3 bases and J by 2 bases, with 8 bases between the two germline ends. CDR3 coding DNA: TGTGCCAGCAGTTATGAACCCCCCTACGAGCAGTACTTC. It yields the protein CASSYEPPYEQYF.

In this sample, this clonotype turned up many times. The J gene is TRBJ1-6, the V gene TRBV28; TRBD1 might be the D (5 bases). Trimming took 3 bases from V and 4 from J, leaving 10 bases between them. The CDR3 is 15 amino acids. The germline V gene has CDR1 MDHEN and CDR2 SYDVKM. The CDR3 spells CASSFGGVYNSPLHF. The CDR3 DNA sequence: TGTGCCAGCAGTTTTGGGGGGGTTTATAATTCACCCCTCCACTTT.

In this sample, this clonotype turned up a few times. The gene calls are TRBV19 and TRBJ1-5; maybe TRBD1 (6 bases). Germline CDR1 and CDR2: LNHDA and SQIVND (reference sequence). The V end lost 3 bases, the J end lost 7 bases, and 16 bases lay between the germline ends. The CDR3 runs to 15 residues. DNA of the CDR3: TGTGCCAGTAGTATCGGTAAGGGGGGAAGGCAGCCCCAGCATTTT. It encodes CASSIGKGGRQPQHF.

This clonotype appeared many times. The J gene is TRBJ2-1, the V gene TRBV7-3, with 9 nucleotides matching TRBD2. In germline, CDR1 is SGHTA, CDR2 FQGTGA. V shed 7 bases, J shed 3 bases, and the junction held 7 bases outside the gene matches. The CDR3 has 15 amino acids. The CDR3 sequence is CASTGLAGHYNEQFF. The CDR3 DNA sequence: TGTGCCAGCACCGGGCTAGCGGGACACTACAATGAGCAGTTCTTC.

This clonotype was seen a handful of times. V usage is TRBV6-2 or TRBV6-3 and J usage is TRBJ2-7; D is perhaps TRBD2 (6 bases). The germline CDR1 and CDR2 sequences are MNHEY and SVGEGT. Trimming pared 6 bases from V and 5 bases from J, leaving 11 bases between. The CDR3 runs to 12 residues. CDR3 sequence reads: CASSGSSDEQYF. DNA for the CDR3: TGTGCCAGCAGCGGATCTAGCGACGAGCAGTACTTC.

The chain couples TRBV3-1 to TRBJ2-5; D gene ambiguous. V was cut by 4 bases and J by 3 bases, with 12 bases left in between. The CDR3 runs to 14 residues. CDR1 and CDR2 (germline): LGHDT, YNNKEL (reference sequence). The CDR3 sequence: CASSLRPAEETQYF. In nucleotides, the CDR3 is TGTGCCAGCAGCCTCCGGCCGGCAGAAGAGACCCAGTACTTC.